The clone carrying this T cell receptor beta chain was detected once. What it recognizes is unknown. These data originate in a study of cytomegalovirus exposure and HLA in healthy donors. Germline V gene data show CDR1 as PRHDT and CDR2 as FYEKMQ (reference sequence). V was trimmed by 6 bases and J by 0 bases, leaving 14 bases between them. The CDR3 loop spans 15 amino acids. A multiplex PCR was run with 60 Vbeta primers and 13 Jbeta primers. Sequencing was performed with immunoSEQ multiplex PCR; in TCRdb, only in-frame clones are kept and a portion is missing. The data hold about 130,000 clones, with about 76% observed a single time. The study, taken as a whole, reports: A later analysis, which compared TCR beta chains of equal frequency, found the HLA-associated ones more clonally expanded. Most of the TCR beta V segments (in an earlier analysis) were productive either about 87% or about 30% of the time. The study labeled 180 or so TCR beta chains cytomegalovirus-associated. The classifier reportedly diagnosed cytomegalovirus status with high sensitivity and specificity.

The sequenced material came from PBMCs. The clonotype originates from a woman between 40 and 50 years old in good health and CMV-seronegative. The chain combines TRBV13 with TRBJ1-1; D perhaps matches TRBD1 (5 bases). In nucleotides, the CDR3 is TGTGCCAGCAGGTACCGGGGGTTCATGAACACTGAAGCTTTCTTT. This sequence encodes CASRYRGFMNTEAFF.